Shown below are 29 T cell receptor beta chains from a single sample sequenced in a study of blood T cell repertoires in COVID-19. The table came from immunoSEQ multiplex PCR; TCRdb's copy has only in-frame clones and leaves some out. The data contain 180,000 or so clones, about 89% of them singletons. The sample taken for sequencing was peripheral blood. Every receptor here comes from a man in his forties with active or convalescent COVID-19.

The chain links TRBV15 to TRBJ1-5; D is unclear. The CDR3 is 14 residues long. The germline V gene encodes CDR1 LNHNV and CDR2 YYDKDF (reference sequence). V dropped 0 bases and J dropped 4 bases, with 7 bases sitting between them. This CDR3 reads CATSREPQNQPQHF. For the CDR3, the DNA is TGTGCCACCAGCAGAGAACCCCAGAATCAGCCCCAGCATTTT. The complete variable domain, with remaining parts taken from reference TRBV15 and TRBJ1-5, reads DAMVIQNPRYQVTQFGKPVTLSCSQTLNHNVMYWYQQKSSQAPKLLFHYYDKDFNNEADTPDNFQSRRPNTSFCFLDIRSPGLGDTAMYLCATSREPQNQPQHFGDGTRLSIL.

The DNA of the CDR3 is TGTGCCAGCAGTGAAGCGGGCTCCCCCGAGCAGTACTTC. Translated: CASSEAGSPEQYF. The chain carries TRBV6-1 and TRBJ2-7; D is undetermined. Trimming left V 0 bases short and J 6 bases short, with 9 bases between. This CDR3 has 13 amino acids. The germline CDR1 and CDR2 sequences are MNHNS and SASEGT.

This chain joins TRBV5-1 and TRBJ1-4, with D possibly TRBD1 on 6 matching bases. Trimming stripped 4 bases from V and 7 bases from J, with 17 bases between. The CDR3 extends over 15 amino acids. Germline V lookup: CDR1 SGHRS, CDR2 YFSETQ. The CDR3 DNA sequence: TGCGCCAGCAGCCGGCGGGGGCAAGGGCCTGAAAAACTGTTTTTT. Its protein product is CASSRRGQGPEKLFF. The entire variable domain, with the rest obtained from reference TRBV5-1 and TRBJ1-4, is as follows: KAGVTQTPRYLIKTRGQQVTLSCSPISGHRSVSWYQQTPGQGLQFLFEYFSETQRNKGNFPGRFSGRQFSNSRSEMNVSTLELGDSALYLCASSRRGQGPEKLFFGSGTQLSVL.

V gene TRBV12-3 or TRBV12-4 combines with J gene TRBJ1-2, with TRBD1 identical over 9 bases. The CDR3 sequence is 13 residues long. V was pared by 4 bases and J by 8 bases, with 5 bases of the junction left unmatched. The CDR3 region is CASSYGQGRGYTF. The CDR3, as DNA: TGTGCCAGCAGTTACGGACAGGGGCGCGGCTACACCTTC.

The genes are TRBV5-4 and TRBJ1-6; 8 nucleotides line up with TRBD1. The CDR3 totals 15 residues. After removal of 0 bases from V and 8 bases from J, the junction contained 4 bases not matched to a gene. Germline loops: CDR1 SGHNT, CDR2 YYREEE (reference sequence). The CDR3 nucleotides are TGTGCCAGCAGCTTGGTACAGGGGGAGGATTCACCCCTCCACTTT. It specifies CASSLVQGEDSPLHF.

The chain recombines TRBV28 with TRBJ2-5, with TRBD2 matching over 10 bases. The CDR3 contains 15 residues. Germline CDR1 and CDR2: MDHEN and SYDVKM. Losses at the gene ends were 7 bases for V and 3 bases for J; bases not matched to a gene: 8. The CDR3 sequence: CASIETSGSKETQYF. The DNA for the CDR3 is TGTGCCAGCATAGAGACTAGCGGGTCAAAAGAGACCCAGTACTTC.

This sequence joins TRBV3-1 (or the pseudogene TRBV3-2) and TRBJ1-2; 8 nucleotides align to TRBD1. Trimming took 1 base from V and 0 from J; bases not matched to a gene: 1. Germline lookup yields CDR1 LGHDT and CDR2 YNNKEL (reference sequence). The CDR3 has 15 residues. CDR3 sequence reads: CASSQATGANYGYTF. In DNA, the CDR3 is TGTGCCAGCAGCCAAGCGACAGGGGCTAACTATGGCTACACCTTC.

Here the CDR3 reads CASNAPMGRAKNIQYF. The CDR3 DNA follows: TGTGCCAGCAACGCCCCCATGGGGAGAGCCAAAAACATTCAGTACTTC. The gene calls are TRBV28 and TRBJ2-4; TRBD2 might be the D (5 bases). Trimming removed 7 bases from V and 0 bases from J, with 16 bases in between. CDR3 length: 16 residues. Germline lookup yields CDR1 MDHEN and CDR2 SYDVKM.

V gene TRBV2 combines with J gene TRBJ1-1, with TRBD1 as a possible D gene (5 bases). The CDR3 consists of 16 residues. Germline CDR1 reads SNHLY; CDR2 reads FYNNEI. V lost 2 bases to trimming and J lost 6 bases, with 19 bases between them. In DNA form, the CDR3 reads TGTGCCAGCAGTGAATATCGTGGGGTAGGGGAGGCTGAAGCTTTCTTT. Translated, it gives CASSEYRGVGEAEAFF.

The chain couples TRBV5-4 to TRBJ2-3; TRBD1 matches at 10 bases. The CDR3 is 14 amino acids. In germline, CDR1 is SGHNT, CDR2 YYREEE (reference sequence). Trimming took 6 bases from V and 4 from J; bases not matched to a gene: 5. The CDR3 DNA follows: TGTGCCAGCAAATCGGACAGGGGGTCAGATACGCAGTATTTT. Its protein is CASKSDRGSDTQYF.

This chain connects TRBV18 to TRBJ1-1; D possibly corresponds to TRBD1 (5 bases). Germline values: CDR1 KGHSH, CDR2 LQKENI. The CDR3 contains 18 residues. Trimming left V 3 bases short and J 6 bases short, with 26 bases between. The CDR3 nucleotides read TGTGCCAGCTCACCTCCGCCGGGACTTACCATCAGGAATCCTGAAGCTTTCTTT. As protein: CASSPPPGLTIRNPEAFF.

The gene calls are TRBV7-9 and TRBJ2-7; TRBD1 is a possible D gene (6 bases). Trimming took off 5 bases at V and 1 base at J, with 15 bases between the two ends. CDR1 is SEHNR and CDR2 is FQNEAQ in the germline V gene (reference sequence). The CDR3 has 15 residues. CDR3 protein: CASSPRAQGSYEQYF. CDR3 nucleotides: TGTGCCAGCAGCCCCCGTGCACAGGGTTCCTACGAGCAGTACTTC.

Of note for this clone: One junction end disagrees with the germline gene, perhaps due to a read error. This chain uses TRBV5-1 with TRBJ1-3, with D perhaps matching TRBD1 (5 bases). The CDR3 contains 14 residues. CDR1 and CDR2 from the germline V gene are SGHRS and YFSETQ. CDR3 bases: TGCGGCAGCAGGGAGAGCGGGCTGGGAAACACCATATATTTT. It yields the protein CGSRESGLGNTIYF.

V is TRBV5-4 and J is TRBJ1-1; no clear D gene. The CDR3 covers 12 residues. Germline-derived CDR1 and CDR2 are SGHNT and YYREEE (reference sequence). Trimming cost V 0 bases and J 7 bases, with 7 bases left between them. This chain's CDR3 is CASSLVNGEAFF. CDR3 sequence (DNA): TGTGCCAGCAGCTTGGTCAACGGTGAAGCTTTCTTT.

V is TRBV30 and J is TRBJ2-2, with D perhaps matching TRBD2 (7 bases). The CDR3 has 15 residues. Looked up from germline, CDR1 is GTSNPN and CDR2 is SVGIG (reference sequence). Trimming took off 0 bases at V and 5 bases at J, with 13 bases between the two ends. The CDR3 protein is CAWSVTGGWTGELFF. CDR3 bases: TGTGCCTGGAGTGTAACGGGGGGCTGGACCGGGGAGCTGTTTTTT.

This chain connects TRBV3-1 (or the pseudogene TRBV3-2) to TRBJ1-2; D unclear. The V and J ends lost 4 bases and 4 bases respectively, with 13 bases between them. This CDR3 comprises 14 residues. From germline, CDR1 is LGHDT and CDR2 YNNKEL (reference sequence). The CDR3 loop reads CASSPGGQSYGYTF. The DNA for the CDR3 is TGTGCCAGCAGCCCTGGTGGGCAGAGCTATGGCTACACCTTC.

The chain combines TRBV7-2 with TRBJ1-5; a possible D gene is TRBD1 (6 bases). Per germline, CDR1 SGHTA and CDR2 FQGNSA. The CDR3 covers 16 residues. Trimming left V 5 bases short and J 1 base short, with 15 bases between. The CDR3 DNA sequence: TGTGCCAGCAGCATCAGGGGTGTGGGAAGCAATCAGCCCCAGCATTTT. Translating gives CASSIRGVGSNQPQHF.

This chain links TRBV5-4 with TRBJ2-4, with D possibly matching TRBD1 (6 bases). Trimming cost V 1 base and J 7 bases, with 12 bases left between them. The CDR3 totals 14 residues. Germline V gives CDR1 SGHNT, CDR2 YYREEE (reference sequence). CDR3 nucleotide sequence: TGTGCCAGCAGCTTGACAGGGATCGGGAACATTCAGTACTTC. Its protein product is CASSLTGIGNIQYF.

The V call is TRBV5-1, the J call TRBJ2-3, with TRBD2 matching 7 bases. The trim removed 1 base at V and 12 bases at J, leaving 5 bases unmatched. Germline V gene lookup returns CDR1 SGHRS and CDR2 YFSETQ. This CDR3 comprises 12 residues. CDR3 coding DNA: TGCGCCAGCAGCTTGACTAGCGAGGTTCAGTATTTT. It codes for CASSLTSEVQYF.

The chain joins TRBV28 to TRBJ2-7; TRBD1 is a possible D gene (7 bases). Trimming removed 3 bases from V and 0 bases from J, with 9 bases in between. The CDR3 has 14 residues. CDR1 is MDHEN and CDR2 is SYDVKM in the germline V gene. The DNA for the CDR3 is TGTGCCAGCAGTTTCCAGGGGGGCTCCTACGAGCAGTACTTC. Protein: CASSFQGGSYEQYF. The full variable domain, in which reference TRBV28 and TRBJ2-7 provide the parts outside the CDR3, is DVKVTQSSRYLVKRTGEKVFLECVQDMDHENMFWYRQDPGLGLRLIYFSYDVKMKEKGDIPEGYSVSREKKERFSLILESASTNQTSMYLCASSFQGGSYEQYFGPGTRLTVT.

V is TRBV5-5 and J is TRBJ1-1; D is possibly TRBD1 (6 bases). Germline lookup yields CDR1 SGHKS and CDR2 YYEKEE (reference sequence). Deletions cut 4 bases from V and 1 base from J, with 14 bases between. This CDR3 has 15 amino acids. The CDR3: CASSLPGQRNTEAFF. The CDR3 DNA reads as TGTGCCAGCAGCCTTCCGGGACAAAGGAACACTGAAGCTTTCTTT.

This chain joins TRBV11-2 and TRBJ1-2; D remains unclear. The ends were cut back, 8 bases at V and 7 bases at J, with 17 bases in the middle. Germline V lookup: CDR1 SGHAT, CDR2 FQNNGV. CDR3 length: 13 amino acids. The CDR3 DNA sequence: TGTGCCAGCTCCCCGAGCGGCCCGCCTGGCTACACCTTC. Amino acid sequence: CASSPSGPPGYTF.

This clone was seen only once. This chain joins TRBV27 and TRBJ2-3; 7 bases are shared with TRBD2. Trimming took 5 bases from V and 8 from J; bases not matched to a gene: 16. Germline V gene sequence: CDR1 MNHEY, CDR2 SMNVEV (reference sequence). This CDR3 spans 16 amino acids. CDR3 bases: TGTGCCAGCAGTCCCAAAACACGGGGGGTTGGACGTACGCAGTATTTT. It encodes CASSPKTRGVGRTQYF.

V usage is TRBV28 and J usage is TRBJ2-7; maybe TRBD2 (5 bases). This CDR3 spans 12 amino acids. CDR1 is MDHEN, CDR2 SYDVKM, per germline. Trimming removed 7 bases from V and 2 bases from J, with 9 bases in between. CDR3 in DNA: TGTGCCAGCACCCGGGGAACCTACGAGCAGTACTTC. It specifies CASTRGTYEQYF. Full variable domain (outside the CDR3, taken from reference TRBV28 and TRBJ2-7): DVKVTQSSRYLVKRTGEKVFLECVQDMDHENMFWYRQDPGLGLRLIYFSYDVKMKEKGDIPEGYSVSREKKERFSLILESASTNQTSMYLCASTRGTYEQYFGPGTRLTVT.

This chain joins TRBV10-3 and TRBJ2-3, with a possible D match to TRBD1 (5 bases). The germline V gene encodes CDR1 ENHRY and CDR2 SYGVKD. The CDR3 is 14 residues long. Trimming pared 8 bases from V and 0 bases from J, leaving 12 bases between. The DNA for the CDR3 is TGTGCCATCTTGGCAGGGTACAGCACAGATACGCAGTATTTT. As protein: CAILAGYSTDTQYF.

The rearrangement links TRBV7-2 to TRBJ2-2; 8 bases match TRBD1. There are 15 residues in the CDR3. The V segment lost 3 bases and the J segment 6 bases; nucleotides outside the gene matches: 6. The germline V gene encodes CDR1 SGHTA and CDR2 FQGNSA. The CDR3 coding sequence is TGTGCCAGCAGCTTCGGACAGGGAGTAGCCGGGGAGCTGTTTTTT. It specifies CASSFGQGVAGELFF.

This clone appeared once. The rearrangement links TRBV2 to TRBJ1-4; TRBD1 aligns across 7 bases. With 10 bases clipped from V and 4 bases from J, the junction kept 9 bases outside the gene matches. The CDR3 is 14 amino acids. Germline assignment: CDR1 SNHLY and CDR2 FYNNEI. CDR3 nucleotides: TGTGCCAAAAGCGGGGGACAGCGTAATGAAAAACTGTTTTTT. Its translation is CAKSGGQRNEKLFF.

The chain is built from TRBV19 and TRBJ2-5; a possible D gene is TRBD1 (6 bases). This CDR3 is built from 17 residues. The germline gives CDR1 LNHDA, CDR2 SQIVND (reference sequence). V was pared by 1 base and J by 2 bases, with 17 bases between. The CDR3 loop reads CASSIARGQIRQETQYF. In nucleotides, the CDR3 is TGTGCCAGTAGTATAGCCAGAGGACAGATCAGACAAGAGACCCAGTACTTC.

The CDR3 region is CASSITGGMSNEKLFF. The CDR3 region has the DNA TGTGCCAGTAGTATAACAGGGGGCATGTCCAATGAAAAACTGTTTTTT. V and J are TRBV19 and TRBJ1-4, with 9 bases aligning to TRBD1. The CDR3 consists of 16 residues. With V trimmed by 2 bases and J by 5 bases, 6 bases remained unmatched. The germline CDR1 and CDR2 sequences are LNHDA and SQIVND (reference sequence).